This T cell receptor beta chain was recorded in a study of OX40 agonist ivuxolimab in advanced cancers. Study in general: Patients received the agonistic anti-OX40 (CD134) antibody ivuxolimab. Aged roughly 23 to 80 with a mean of about 63 years, they were 82.7% male.

With regard to this clone: Its antigen is undetermined.

Repertoires were generated with immunoSEQ multiplex PCR, while TCRdb's copy carries only in-frame clones and drops some. Here the sample spans about 57,000 clones, 83% being singletons. Study observations and caveats: In the 0.1 to 3.0 mg/kg range, CD4+ and CD8+ blood T cells had expanded clonally by week 6. Still undetermined is the antigen specificity of the expanded peripheral T cells.

Germline assignment: CDR1 MNHEY and CDR2 SVGAGI. The CDR3 contains 14 residues. The V gene lost 5 bases and the J gene lost 0 bases, with 10 bases spanning the gap. The sequence was obtained from an adult with an advanced solid tumor such as melanoma, head and neck, liver or kidney cancer. The chain couples TRBV6-5 to TRBJ1-1; D gene ambiguous. This sample comprised CD4+ or CD8+ T cells sorted from blood, obtained in a trial of the OX40 agonist ivuxolimab. CDR3 nucleotides: TGTGCCAGCAGTGAAGTCACCCTGAACACTGAAGCTTTCTTT. It specifies CASSEVTLNTEAFF.